These 2 T cell receptor beta chains were sequenced from one sample in a study of shared clonotypes between healthy human individuals. Sequencing was performed with immunoSEQ multiplex PCR; in TCRdb, only in-frame clones are kept and a portion is missing. The sample records about half a million clones, 65% to 85% being singletons. Sequencing used PBMCs. These receptors all stem from a woman aged 40 to 50 in good health. Some clones in this sample may be carry-over from other donors' samples.

This chain links TRBV6-5 with TRBJ1-5; D is undetermined. Trimming shortened V by 2 bases and J by 7 bases, and 6 bases separated the two germline ends. In germline, CDR1 is MNHEY, CDR2 SVGAGI. The CDR3 is 12 amino acids. In DNA, the CDR3 is TGTGCCAGCAGTTACGAAGAGCAGCCCCAGCATTTT. This codes for CASSYEEQPQHF.

Comment on this clone: Other DNA sequences in this specimen translate into the identical CDR3. In nucleotides, the CDR3 is TGTGCCAGCAGTTTCCTTTGCTACTCACCCTACGAGCAGTACTTC. Residues: CASSFLCYSPYEQYF. The chain uses TRBV7-8 and TRBJ2-7; the D is unclear. Germline V gene lookup returns CDR1 SGHVS and CDR2 FQNEAQ. Between the trimmed V and J ends, which lost 6 bases and 2 bases, there was a span of 17 bases. This CDR3 has 15 residues. The full variable domain, in which reference TRBV7-8 and TRBJ2-7 provide the parts outside the CDR3, is GAGVSQSPRYKVAKRGQDVALRCDPISGHVSLFWYQQALGQGPEFLTYFQNEAQLDKSGLPSDRFFAERPEGSVSTLKIQRTQQEDSAVYLCASSFLCYSPYEQYFGPGTRLTVT.